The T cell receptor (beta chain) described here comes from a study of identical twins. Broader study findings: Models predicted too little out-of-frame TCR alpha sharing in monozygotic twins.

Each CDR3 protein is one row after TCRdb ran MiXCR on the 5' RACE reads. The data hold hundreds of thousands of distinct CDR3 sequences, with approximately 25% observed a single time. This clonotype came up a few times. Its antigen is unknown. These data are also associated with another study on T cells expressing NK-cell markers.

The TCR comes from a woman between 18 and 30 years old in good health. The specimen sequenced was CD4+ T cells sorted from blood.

The CDR3 protein is CASSSPRREDEQYF. CDR3 nucleotide sequence: TGTGCCAGCAGCTCCCCTCGAAGGGAGGACGAGCAGTACTTC. The genes are TRBV7-2 and TRBJ2-7, with D maybe TRBD2 (6 bases). Germline lookup yields CDR1 SGHTA and CDR2 FQGNSA. The CDR3 is 14 amino acids. V was shortened by 4 bases and J by 5 bases, with 15 bases between the two germline ends.